This TCR beta chain was sequenced for a study of Tregs in tolerant kidney transplant recipients. Study-wide results and caveats: The small number of patients limits these findings pending further validation.

The table came from immunoSEQ multiplex PCR; TCRdb's copy has only in-frame clones and leaves some out. The sample lists more than 95,000 clones, roughly nine tenths occurring once. The CDR3 is made up of 15 amino acids. Trimming cost V 4 bases and J 4 bases; bases outside gene matches: 9. The germline CDR1 and CDR2 sequences are SGHRS and YFSETQ. Remarks on this clone: Antigen specificity is unknown.

Sequencing was performed on CD4+ T cells from blood. This clonotype originated in a human donor in good health. The chain recombines TRBV5-1 with TRBJ2-5; the match to TRBD2 covers 8 bases. In DNA, the CDR3 is TGCGCCAGCAGCGAGGGACTAGGGTTCCGAGAGACCCAGTACTTC. Amino acids: CASSEGLGFRETQYF.